These T cell receptor beta chains were read from a single sample in a study of read filtering for tumor transcriptome and immune sequencing. TCRdb called the reads again in MiXCR, with one record for every CDR3 protein. The sample includes about 38,000 distinct CDR3 sequences, around 15% of them seen just once. The sample taken for sequencing was a population of CD138-negative cells sorted from bone marrow. Receptors originate from a donor at least 40 years old with multiple myeloma. Each CDR3 is given with its conserved first and last residue. Fields, in order: D gene, clone size, J gene, V gene, CDR3 protein, CDR3 DNA. A D gene is named only where the DNA matches it firmly. Size is omitted from some rows. Given values are once, few, many or a class for expanded clones.

-,many,TRBJ2-5,TRBV15,CATSRDYGETETQYF,TGTGCCACCAGCAGAGATTACGGGGAGACAGAGACCCAGTACTTC
TRBD1,-,TRBJ2-3,TRBV5-1,CASSLSGGSADTQYF,TGCGCCAGCAGCTTATCAGGGGGTTCCGCAGATACGCAGTATTTT
TRBD2,many,TRBJ2-3,TRBV29-1,CSVQGLGEGPDTQYF,TGCAGCGTGCAGGGACTAGGGGAGGGTCCAGATACGCAGTATTTT
-,-,TRBJ1-2,TRBV4-3,CASSQDVIYGYTF,TGCGCCAGCAGCCAAGATGTCATTTATGGCTACACCTTC
-,many,TRBJ2-1,TRBV24-1,CATSDNGAGDPNEQFF,TGTGCCACCAGTGATAATGGGGCAGGGGATCCTAATGAGCAGTTCTTC
TRBD1,many,TRBJ2-1,TRBV20-1,CSATGKSYNGQFF,TGCAGTGCGACAGGGAAATCCTACAATGGGCAGTTCTTC
TRBD1,few,TRBJ2-1,TRBV12-3/TRBV12-4,CASSLDRGLPFF,TGTGCCAGCAGTTTAGACAGGGGGCTGCCGTTCTTC
-,many,TRBJ2-5,TRBV4-3,CASSQEARFQETQYF,TGCGCCAGCAGCCAAGAGGCCCGGTTCCAAGAGACCCAGTACTTC
-,many,TRBJ2-4,TRBV5-1,CASTPLVGEGAKNIQYF,TGCGCCAGCACCCCCTTGGTAGGGGAAGGGGCCAAAAACATTCAGTACTTC
-,many,TRBJ2-6,TRBV6-5,CASSYRADGANVLTF,TGTGCCAGCAGTTACCGGGCTGATGGGGCCAACGTCCTGACTTTC
-,many,TRBJ2-1,TRBV7-9,CASSLFQGFEYEQFF,TGTGCCAGCAGCTTATTCCAGGGTTTTGAGTATGAGCAGTTCTTC
TRBD2,many,TRBJ2-1,TRBV20-1,CSSANGGAKYNEQFF,TGCAGTTCAGCAAACGGGGGGGCCAAGTACAATGAGCAGTTCTTC
TRBD2,few,TRBJ2-1,TRBV20-1,CSAGGGAGYNEQFF,TGCAGTGCTGGCGGGGGGGCCGGCTACAATGAGCAGTTCTTC
-,many,TRBJ2-2,TRBV19,CASLQAGELFF,TGTGCCAGCCTCCAGGCCGGGGAGCTGTTTTTT
-,many,TRBJ2-7,TRBV5-6,CASSLNRGTEQYF,TGTGCCAGCAGCTTAAACCGGGGAACCGAGCAGTACTTC
-,many,TRBJ2-2,TRBV30,CAWSPYGQTGELFF,TGTGCCTGGAGTCCCTACGGGCAGACCGGGGAGCTGTTTTTT
TRBD2,-,TRBJ2-5,TRBV28,CASSKLAGGLETQYF,TGTGCCAGCAGTAAACTAGCGGGGGGGCTGGAGACCCAGTACTTC
TRBD1,many,TRBJ2-1,TRBV11-2,CASSLVRRTGYNEQFF,TGTGCCAGCAGCTTAGTACGACGGACAGGCTACAATGAGCAGTTCTTC
-,-,TRBJ2-3,TRBV2,CASRQQGNTDTQYF,TGTGCCAGCAGGCAACAGGGAAATACGGATACGCAGTATTTT
-,many,TRBJ1-5,TRBV20-1,CSASMGQPQHF,TGCAGTGCTAGCATGGGTCAGCCCCAGCATTTT
-,-,TRBJ2-7,TRBV11-2,CASSLTDGAYEQYF,TGTGCCAGCAGCTTAACGGACGGCGCCTACGAGCAGTACTTC
-,many,TRBJ2-5,TRBV5-1,CASSPGTVLQETQYF,TGCGCCAGCAGCCCCGGAACAGTCCTGCAAGAGACCCAGTACTTC
-,many,TRBJ1-5,TRBV7-2,CASSLFGGASQPQHF,TGTGCCAGCAGCTTATTCGGGGGGGCGAGTCAGCCCCAGCATTTT
-,-,TRBJ1-5,TRBV5-5,CASSRTDTSNQPQRF,TGTGCCAGCAGCCGGACAGATACTAGCAATCAGCCCCAGCGTTTT
-,many,TRBJ1-5,TRBV20-1,CSAKSYRDSNQPQHF,TGCAGTGCCAAGAGCTATCGGGATTCTAATCAGCCCCAGCATTTT
-,many,TRBJ1-3,TRBV5-1,CASSPFSAGNTIYF,TGCGCCAGCAGCCCATTTTCGGCGGGAAACACCATATATTTT
-,medium-sized,TRBJ2-1,TRBV7-3,CASSPNRGEQFF,TGTGCCAGCAGCCCAAATAGGGGTGAGCAGTTCTTC
-,medium-sized,TRBJ2-3,TRBV7-3,CASSSDREVTDTQYF,TGTGCCAGCAGCTCTGACAGGGAGGTAACAGATACGCAGTATTTT
-,many,TRBJ1-1,TRBV6-2/TRBV6-3,CASSYSAGFTEAFF,TGTGCCAGCAGTTACTCGGCGGGGTTCACTGAAGCTTTCTTT
-,many,TRBJ1-5,TRBV19,CASSIAGGNQPQHF,TGTGCCAGTAGTATTGCCGGGGGCAATCAGCCCCAGCATTTT
-,few,TRBJ2-2,TRBV20-1,CSANPQSANTGELFF,TGCAGTGCTAATCCCCAGTCAGCGAACACCGGGGAGCTGTTTTTT
-,many,TRBJ2-5,TRBV6-2/TRBV6-3,CASSEDYETQYF,TGTGCCAGCAGTGAGGACTATGAGACCCAGTACTTC
-,many,TRBJ1-3,TRBV20-1,CSASAGPISGNTIYF,TGCAGTGCTAGTGCAGGCCCGATCTCTGGAAACACCATATATTTT
TRBD1,many,TRBJ1-2,TRBV20-1,CSAAGQGAEGYTF,TGCAGTGCTGCGGGACAGGGGGCGGAGGGCTACACCTTC
-,many,TRBJ2-5,TRBV20-1,CSARVKGGGQETQYF,TGCAGTGCTAGAGTTAAGGGAGGGGGGCAAGAGACCCAGTACTTC
-,-,TRBJ1-2,TRBV6-2/TRBV6-3,CAGSYSVNGYTF,TGTGCCGGCAGTTACTCGGTCAATGGCTACACCTTC